The present entry profiles one T cell receptor beta chain with its context. Its antigen is currently unknown. This entry comes from a study of stem cell transplantation in POMP-related autoinflammatory disease. Study-level results: A trend toward lower repertoire diversity and greater clonality appeared in every analyzed T-cell subset of PRAID patients.

With 5 bases removed from V and 9 bases from J, the gap between germline ends came to 11 bases. Germline CDR1 SEHNR, CDR2 FQNEAQ (reference sequence). The CDR3 consists of 12 residues. Repertoires were generated with immunoSEQ multiplex PCR, while TCRdb's copy carries only in-frame clones and drops some. Of about 26,000 clones in the sample, 80% to 85% were seen once. This specimen consisted of CD4+ T cells from PBMCs, obtained before stem cell transplantation. V is TRBV7-9 and J is TRBJ2-1, with unresolved D. The receptor's source is a human donor with POMP-related autoinflammation and immune dysregulation (PRAID). CDR3 in amino acids: CASSGLVSEQFF. In DNA, the CDR3 is TGTGCCAGCAGCGGGTTGGTTTCTGAGCAGTTCTTC. Full variable domain (outside the CDR3, taken from reference TRBV7-9 and TRBJ2-1): DTGVSQNPRHKITKRGQNVTFRCDPISEHNRLYWYRQTLGQGPEFLTYFQNEAQLEKSRLLSDRFSAERPKGSFSTLEIQRTEQGDSAMYLCASSGLVSEQFFGPGTRLTVL.